This TCR beta chain was identified during a study of tumor-infiltrating lymphocytes in localized non-small cell lung cancer. Looking at the study overall: Some samples were collected after neoadjuvant chemotherapy; smokers, never-smokers and several histologies were included. Each patient gave resected tumor and non-adjacent uninvolved lung tissue.

This clone was recorded only once. The antigen is not known. Clones were sequenced by immunoSEQ multiplex PCR, and TCRdb holds only the in-frame ones, with some missing. The table shows about 13,000 clones, with 70% to 75% occurring only once. General study points: Higher tumor T cell infiltration than in uninvolved lung was supported by TCRbeta sequencing. TCR sequencing covered a subset of patients with enough tissue.

Input material: uninvolved lung tissue not adjacent to the tumor. This clonotype was obtained from a human donor with non-small cell lung cancer.

CDR3 DNA: TGTGCCAGCAGCTTTCTAAGCACAGATACGCAGTATTTT. This gives the protein CASSFLSTDTQYF. V and J are TRBV11-3 and TRBJ2-3; D gene ambiguous. V lost 3 bases and J lost 0, with 4 bases in between. This CDR3 is 13 amino acids long. Germline V gives CDR1 SGHNT, CDR2 YENEEA.